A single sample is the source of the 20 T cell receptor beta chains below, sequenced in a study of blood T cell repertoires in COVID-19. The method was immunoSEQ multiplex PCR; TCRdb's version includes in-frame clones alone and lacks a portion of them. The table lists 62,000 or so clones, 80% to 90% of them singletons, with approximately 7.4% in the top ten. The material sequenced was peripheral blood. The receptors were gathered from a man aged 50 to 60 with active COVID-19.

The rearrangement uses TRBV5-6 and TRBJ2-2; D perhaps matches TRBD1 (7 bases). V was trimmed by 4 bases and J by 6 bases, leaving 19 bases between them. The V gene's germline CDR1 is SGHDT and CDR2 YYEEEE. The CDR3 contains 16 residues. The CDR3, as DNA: TGTGCCAGCAGCAGGAGGAGGGGGCGAGTCGCCGGGGAGCTGTTTTTT. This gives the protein CASSRRRGRVAGELFF.

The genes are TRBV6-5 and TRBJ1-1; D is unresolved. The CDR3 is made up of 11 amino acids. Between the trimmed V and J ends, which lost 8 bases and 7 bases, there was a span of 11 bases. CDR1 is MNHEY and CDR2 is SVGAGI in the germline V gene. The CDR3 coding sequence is TGTGCCAGCTTTAGTGCAAGTGAAGCTTTCTTT. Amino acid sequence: CASFSASEAFF.

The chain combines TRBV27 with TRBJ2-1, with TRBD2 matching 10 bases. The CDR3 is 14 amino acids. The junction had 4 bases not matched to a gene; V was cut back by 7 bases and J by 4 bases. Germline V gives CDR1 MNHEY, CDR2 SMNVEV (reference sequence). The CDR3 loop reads CASTFSGGYNEQFF. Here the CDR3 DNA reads TGTGCCAGCACCTTTAGCGGGGGGTACAATGAGCAGTTCTTC.

The CDR3 DNA reads as TGTGCCTGGAGACCGCGACTAGCGGGTCCCCGGGGCAACATTCAGTACTTC. Amino acids: CAWRPRLAGPRGNIQYF. J is TRBJ2-4 and V is TRBV30; 10 nucleotides line up with TRBD2. CDR1 and CDR2 from the germline V gene are GTSNPN and SVGIG (reference sequence). The CDR3 is 17 amino acids. Trimming removed 3 bases from V and 7 bases from J; junction bases left unmatched: 15. The whole variable domain, filled in from reference TRBV30 and TRBJ2-4, reads SQTIHQWPATLVQPVGSPLSLECTVEGTSNPNLYWYRQAAGRGLQLLFYSVGIGQISSEVPQNLSASRPQDRQFILSSKKLLLSDSGFYLCAWRPRLAGPRGNIQYFGAGTRLSVL.

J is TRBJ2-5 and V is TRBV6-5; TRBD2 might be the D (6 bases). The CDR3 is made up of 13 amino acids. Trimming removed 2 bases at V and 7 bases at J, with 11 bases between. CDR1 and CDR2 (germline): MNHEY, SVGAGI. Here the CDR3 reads CASSYGTDGTQYF. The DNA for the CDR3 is TGTGCCAGCAGTTACGGGACTGATGGGACCCAGTACTTC.

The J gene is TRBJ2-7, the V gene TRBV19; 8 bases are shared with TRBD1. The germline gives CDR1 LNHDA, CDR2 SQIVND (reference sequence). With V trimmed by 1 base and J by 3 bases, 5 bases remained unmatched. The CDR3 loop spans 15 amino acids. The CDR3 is CASSIGPTGDYEQYF. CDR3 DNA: TGTGCCAGTAGTATAGGGCCGACAGGGGACTACGAGCAGTACTTC.

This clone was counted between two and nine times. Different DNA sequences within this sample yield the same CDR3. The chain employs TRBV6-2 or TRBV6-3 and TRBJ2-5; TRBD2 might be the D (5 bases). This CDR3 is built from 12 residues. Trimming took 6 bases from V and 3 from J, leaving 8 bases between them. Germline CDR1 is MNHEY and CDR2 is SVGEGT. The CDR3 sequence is CASSPGEETQYF. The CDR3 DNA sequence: TGTGCCAGCAGCCCCGGGGAAGAGACCCAGTACTTC.

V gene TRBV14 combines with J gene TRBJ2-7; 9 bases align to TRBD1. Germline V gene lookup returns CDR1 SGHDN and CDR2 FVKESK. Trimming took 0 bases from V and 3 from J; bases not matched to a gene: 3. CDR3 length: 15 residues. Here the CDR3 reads CASSQDLGQGYEQYF. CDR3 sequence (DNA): TGTGCCAGCAGCCAAGATTTGGGACAGGGCTACGAGCAGTACTTC.

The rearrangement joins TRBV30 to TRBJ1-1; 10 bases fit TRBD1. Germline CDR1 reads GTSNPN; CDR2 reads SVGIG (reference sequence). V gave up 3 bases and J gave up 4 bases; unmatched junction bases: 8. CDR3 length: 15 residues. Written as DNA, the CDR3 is TGTGCCTGGAGCGCCGGGACAGGGGATCCCACTGAAGCTTTCTTT. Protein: CAWSAGTGDPTEAFF.

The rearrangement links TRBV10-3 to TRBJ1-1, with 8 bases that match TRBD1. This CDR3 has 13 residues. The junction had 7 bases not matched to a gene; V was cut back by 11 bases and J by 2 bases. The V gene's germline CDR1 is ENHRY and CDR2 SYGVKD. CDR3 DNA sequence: TGTGCCTCTCAGGGGGCTTTAAACACTGAAGCTTTCTTT. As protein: CASQGALNTEAFF.

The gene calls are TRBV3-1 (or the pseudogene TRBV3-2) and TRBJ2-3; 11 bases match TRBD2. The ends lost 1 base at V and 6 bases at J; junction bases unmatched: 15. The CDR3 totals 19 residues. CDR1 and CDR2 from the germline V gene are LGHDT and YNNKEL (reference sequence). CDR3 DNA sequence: TGTGCCAGCAGCCAAGGCCCGGGAGTAGCGGGGGGGCTAGGGGATACGCAGTATTTT. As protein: CASSQGPGVAGGLGDTQYF.

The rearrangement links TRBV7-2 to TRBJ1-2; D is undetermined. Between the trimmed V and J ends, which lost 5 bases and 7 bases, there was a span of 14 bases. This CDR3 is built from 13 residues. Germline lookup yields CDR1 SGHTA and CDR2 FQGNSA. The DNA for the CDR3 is TGTGCCAGCAGCCCCCTAAGGCCGGGTGGCTACACCTTC. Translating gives CASSPLRPGGYTF.

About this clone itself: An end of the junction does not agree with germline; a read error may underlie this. The DNA of the CDR3 is TGTGCCAGCAGCCTAGGACTAGCGGGGGCTTACGAGCAGTACTTC. This sequence encodes CASSLGLAGAYEQYF. The V gene is TRBV13, the J gene TRBJ2-7; 13 positions match TRBD2. This CDR3 contains 15 residues. The germline CDR1 and CDR2 sequences are PRHDT and FYEKMQ (reference sequence).

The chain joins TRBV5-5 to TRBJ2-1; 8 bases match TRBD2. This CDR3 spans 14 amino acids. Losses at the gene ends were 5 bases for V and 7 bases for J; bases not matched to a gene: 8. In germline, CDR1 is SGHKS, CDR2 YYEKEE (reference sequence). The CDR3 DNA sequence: TGTGCCAGCAGGGCCGGGACTAGTTATAATGAGCAGTTCTTC. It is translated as CASRAGTSYNEQFF.

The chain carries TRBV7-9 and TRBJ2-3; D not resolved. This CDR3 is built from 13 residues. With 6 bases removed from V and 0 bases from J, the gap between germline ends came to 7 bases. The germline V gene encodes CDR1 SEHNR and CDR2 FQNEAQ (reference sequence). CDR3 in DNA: TGTGCCAGCAGAACGACTAGCACAGATACGCAGTATTTT. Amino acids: CASRTTSTDTQYF.

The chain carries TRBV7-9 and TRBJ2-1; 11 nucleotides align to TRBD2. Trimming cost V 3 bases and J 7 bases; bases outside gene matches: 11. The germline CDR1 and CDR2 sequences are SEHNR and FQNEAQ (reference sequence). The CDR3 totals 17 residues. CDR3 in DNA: TGTGCCAGCAGCTTCTTTAGCGGGGGGGCCTCGTGGAATGAGCAGTTCTTC. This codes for CASSFFSGGASWNEQFF.

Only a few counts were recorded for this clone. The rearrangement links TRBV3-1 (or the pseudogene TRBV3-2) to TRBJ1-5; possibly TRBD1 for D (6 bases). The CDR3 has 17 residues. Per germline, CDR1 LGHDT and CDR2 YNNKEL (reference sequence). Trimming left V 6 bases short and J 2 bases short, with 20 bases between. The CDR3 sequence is CASRGYRGGGGNQPQHF. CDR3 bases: TGTGCCAGCAGAGGATACCGGGGGGGCGGGGGCAATCAGCCCCAGCATTTT.

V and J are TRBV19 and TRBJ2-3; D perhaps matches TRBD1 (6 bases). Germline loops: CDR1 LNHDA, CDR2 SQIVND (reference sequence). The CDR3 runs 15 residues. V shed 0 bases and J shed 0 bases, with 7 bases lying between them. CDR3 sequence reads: CASSIETGSTDTQYF. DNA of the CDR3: TGTGCCAGTAGTATAGAAACAGGGAGCACAGATACGCAGTATTTT. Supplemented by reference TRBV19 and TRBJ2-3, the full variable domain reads DGGITQSPKYLFRKEGQNVTLSCEQNLNHDAMYWYRQDPGQGLRLIYYSQIVNDFQKGDIAEGYSVSREKKESFPLTVTSAQKNPTAFYLCASSIETGSTDTQYFGPGTRLTVL.

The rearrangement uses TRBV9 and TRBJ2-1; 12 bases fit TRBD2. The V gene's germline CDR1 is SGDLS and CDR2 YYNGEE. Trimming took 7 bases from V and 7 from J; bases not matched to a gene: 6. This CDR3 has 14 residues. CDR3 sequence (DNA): TGTGCCAGCTCGCTAGCGGGGGGGCTTAATGAGCAGTTCTTC. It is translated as CASSLAGGLNEQFF.

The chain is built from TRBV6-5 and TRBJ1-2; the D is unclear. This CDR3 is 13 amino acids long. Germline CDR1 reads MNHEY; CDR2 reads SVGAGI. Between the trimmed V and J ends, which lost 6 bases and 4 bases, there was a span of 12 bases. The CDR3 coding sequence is TGTGCCAGCAGCCCAGAAGGGAGCTATGGCTACACCTTC. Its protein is CASSPEGSYGYTF.